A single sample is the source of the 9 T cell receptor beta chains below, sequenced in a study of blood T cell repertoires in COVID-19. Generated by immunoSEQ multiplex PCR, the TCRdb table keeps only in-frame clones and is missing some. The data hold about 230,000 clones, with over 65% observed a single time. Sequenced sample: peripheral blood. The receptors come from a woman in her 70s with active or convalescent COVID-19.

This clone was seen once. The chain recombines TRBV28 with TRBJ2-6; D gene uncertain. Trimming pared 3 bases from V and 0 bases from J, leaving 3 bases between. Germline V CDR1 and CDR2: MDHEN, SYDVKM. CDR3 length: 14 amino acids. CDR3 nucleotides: TGTGCCAGCAGTTTTCTCTCTGGGGCCAACGTCCTGACTTTC. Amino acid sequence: CASSFLSGANVLTF.

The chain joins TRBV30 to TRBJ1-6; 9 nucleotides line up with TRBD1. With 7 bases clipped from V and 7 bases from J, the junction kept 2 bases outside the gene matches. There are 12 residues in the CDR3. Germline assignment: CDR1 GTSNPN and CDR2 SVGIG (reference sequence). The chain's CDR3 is CAYGTGNSPLHF. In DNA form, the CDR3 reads TGTGCCTACGGGACAGGGAATTCACCCCTCCACTTT.

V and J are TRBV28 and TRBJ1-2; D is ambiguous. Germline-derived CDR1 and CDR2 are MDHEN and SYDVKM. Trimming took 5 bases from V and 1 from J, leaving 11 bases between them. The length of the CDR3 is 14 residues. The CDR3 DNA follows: TGTGCCAGCAGTCCGAGGGCAGTTAACTATGGCTACACCTTC. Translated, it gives CASSPRAVNYGYTF.

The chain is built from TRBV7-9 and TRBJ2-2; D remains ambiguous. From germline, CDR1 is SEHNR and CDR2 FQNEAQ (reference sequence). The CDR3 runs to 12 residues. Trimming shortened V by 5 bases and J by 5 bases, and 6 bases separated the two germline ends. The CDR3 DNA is TGTGCCAGCAGCCCGGAGACCGGGGAGCTGTTTTTT. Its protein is CASSPETGELFF.

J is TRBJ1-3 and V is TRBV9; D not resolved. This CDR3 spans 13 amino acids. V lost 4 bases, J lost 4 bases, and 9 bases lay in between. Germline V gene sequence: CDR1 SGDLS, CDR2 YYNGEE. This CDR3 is CASSPGQGNTIYF. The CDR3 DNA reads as TGTGCCAGCAGCCCCGGTCAAGGAAACACCATATATTTT.

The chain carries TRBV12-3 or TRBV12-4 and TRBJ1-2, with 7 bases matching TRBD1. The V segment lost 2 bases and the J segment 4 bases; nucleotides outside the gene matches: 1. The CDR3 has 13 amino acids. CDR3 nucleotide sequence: TGTGCCAGCAGTTTACCAGGGGGCTATGGCTACACCTTC. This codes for CASSLPGGYGYTF.

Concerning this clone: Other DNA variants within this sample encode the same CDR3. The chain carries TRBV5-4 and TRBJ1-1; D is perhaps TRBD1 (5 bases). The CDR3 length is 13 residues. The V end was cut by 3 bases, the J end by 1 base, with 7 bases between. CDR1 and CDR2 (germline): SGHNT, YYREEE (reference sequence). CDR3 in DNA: TGTGCCAGCAGCTACGACAGGAACACTGAAGCTTTCTTT. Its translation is CASSYDRNTEAFF.

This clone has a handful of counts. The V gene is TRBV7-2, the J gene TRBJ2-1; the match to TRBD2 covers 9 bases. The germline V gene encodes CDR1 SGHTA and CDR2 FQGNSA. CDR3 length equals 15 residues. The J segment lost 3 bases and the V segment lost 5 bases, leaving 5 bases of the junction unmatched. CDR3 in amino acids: CASSISGSRYNEQFF. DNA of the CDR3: TGTGCCAGCAGCATTAGCGGGAGCCGCTACAATGAGCAGTTCTTC.

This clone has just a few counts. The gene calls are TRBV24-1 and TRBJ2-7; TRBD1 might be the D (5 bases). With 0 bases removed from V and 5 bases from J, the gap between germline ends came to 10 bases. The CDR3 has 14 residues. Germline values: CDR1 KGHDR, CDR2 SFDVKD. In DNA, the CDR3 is TGTGCCACCAGTGATTTGCCCCAGGGTAACGAGCAGTACTTC. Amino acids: CATSDLPQGNEQYF.